A single sample is the source of the 27 T cell receptor beta chains below, sequenced in a study of T cells in Graves' hyperthyroidism and ophthalmopathy. The CDR3 regions of TCR beta were amplified from RNA transcripts. RT-PCR in the first round (using the HTBI primer set) targeted the TCR CDR3. MiXCR, run by TCRdb on the multiplex PCR reads, gives a single entry per CDR3 protein. The profile shows a few hundred thousand distinct CDR3 sequences, 15% to 19% of them singletons. Sequenced material: blood. These TCRs come from a woman under 30 with Graves' hyperthyroidism.

This clonotype was recorded at least ten times. This chain connects TRBV11-3 to TRBJ2-5; TRBD2 aligns across 8 bases. The germline gives CDR1 SGHNT, CDR2 YENEEA. The CDR3 sequence is 13 residues long. V shed 9 bases and J 5 bases; nucleotides not matched to a gene: 8. The CDR3 DNA follows: TGTGCCAGTGGACGGCGGGGGGAGGAGACCCAGTACTTC. Protein sequence: CASGRRGEETQYF.

This clonotype was seen at least ten times. This chain connects TRBV9 to TRBJ2-5; TRBD1 or TRBD2 may be the D gene (6 bases each). CDR1 and CDR2 from the germline V gene are SGDLS and YYNGEE. The CDR3 extends over 20 amino acids. V lost 4 bases and J lost 7, with 35 bases in between. In DNA form, the CDR3 reads TGTGCCAGCAGCCCCCTCCATACCCCGGGGGCGACTAGTATACGGTGGACCCAGTACTTC. Translated, it gives CASSPLHTPGATSIRWTQYF.

This clonotype came up many times. V and J are TRBV19 and TRBJ2-1; 9 bases line up with TRBD2. J gave up 3 bases and V 9 bases, and 3 bases lay outside the gene matches. This CDR3 has 13 amino acids. Germline assignment: CDR1 LNHDA and CDR2 SQIVND (reference sequence). The CDR3 here is CASQREDYNEQFF. CDR3 nucleotide sequence: TGTGCCAGCCAGCGGGAGGACTACAATGAGCAGTTCTTC.

This clonotype was observed at least ten times. This chain links TRBV28 with TRBJ1-2; D gene ambiguous. The CDR3 is made up of 15 amino acids. Germline-derived CDR1 and CDR2 are MDHEN and SYDVKM. V was clipped by 1 base and J by 2 bases, with 11 bases between them. For the CDR3, the DNA is TGTGCCAGCAGTTTATCTGGAGGGCCGAACTATGGCTACACCTTC. Translation gives CASSLSGGPNYGYTF.

This clonotype was seen many times. The chain joins TRBV9 to TRBJ2-3; D perhaps matches TRBD1 (5 bases). CDR3 length: 17 amino acids. The V and J ends lost 4 bases and 0 bases respectively, with 18 bases between them. CDR1 is SGDLS, CDR2 YYNGEE, per germline. For the CDR3, the DNA is TGTGCCAGCAGCCCTATGGGGCAGCTCACTAGCACAGATACGCAGTATTTT. Translation: CASSPMGQLTSTDTQYF.

There are many counts of this clonotype. The chain links TRBV5-1 to TRBJ2-1; 8 bases agree with TRBD2. The V gene end was trimmed by 4 bases and the J gene end by 5 bases; junction bases not matched to a gene: 2. The germline V gene encodes CDR1 SGHRS and CDR2 YFSETQ. CDR3 length: 13 amino acids. The DNA for the CDR3 is TGCGCCAGCAGCCGTAGCGGGAACAATGAGCAGTTCTTC. This encodes CASSRSGNNEQFF.

This clonotype was observed a handful of times. The chain joins TRBV10-2 to TRBJ2-1; 7 positions match TRBD2. CDR1 is WSHSY, CDR2 SAAADI, per germline. The V segment lost 7 bases and the J segment 7 bases; nucleotides outside the gene matches: 16. The CDR3 loop spans 16 amino acids. CDR3 coding DNA: TGCGCCAGCATCTCGCAACGGAGCGGGGTCGAGAATGAGCAGTTCTTC. Amino acids: CASISQRSGVENEQFF.

This clonotype occurred many times. The V call is TRBV7-3, the J call TRBJ1-2, with D tentatively TRBD1 (5 bases). The CDR3 covers 12 residues. Between the trimmed V and J ends, which lost 3 bases and 10 bases, there was a span of 12 bases. Germline CDR1 is SGHTA and CDR2 is FQGTGA. CDR3 bases: TGTGCCAGCAGCTTTCCGGAGGGGCCCTACACCTTC. This sequence encodes CASSFPEGPYTF.

This clonotype was seen many times. CDR3 DNA: TGTGCCAGCAGCATCCAAGGAGGCCCCTACGAGCAGTACTTC. It translates to CASSIQGGPYEQYF. The V and J genes are TRBV5-8 and TRBJ2-7; D perhaps matches TRBD2 (5 bases). The CDR3 has 14 residues. Trimming removed 4 bases at V and 2 bases at J, with 13 bases between. The germline gives CDR1 SGHTS, CDR2 YDEGEE.

This clonotype was counted between two and nine times. A read error is possible here, since a much larger clone lies one base away. This chain connects TRBV20-1 to TRBJ1-1; the D gene is possibly TRBD1 (5 bases). The germline gives CDR1 DFQATT, CDR2 SNEGSKA (reference sequence). This CDR3 is built from 12 residues. In nucleotides, the CDR3 is TGCAGTGCTAAGAGGGGCGGGACTGAAACTTTCTTT. This translates into CSAKRGGTETFF.

With respect to this clonotype: An end of the junction differs from the germline gene, which may be a read error. The gene calls are TRBV12-3 or TRBV12-4 and TRBJ2-7, with 9 bases fitting TRBD1. This CDR3 has 14 residues. The CDR3 DNA reads as TGTGCCTGCAGTTCCGGGGACAGGGTAAACAAGCAGTACTTC. The encoded protein is CACSSGDRVNKQYF.

Ten or more counts support this clonotype. This sequence joins TRBV20-1 and TRBJ1-4; D gene uncertain. V was cut by 3 bases and J by 6 bases, with 14 bases left in between. The CDR3 is 14 residues long. Germline CDR1 reads DFQATT; CDR2 reads SNEGSKA (reference sequence). CDR3 residues: CSASPPGGDEKLFF. In DNA form, the CDR3 reads TGCAGTGCTAGCCCCCCGGGCGGGGATGAAAAACTGTTTTTT.

This chain joins TRBV9 and TRBJ2-5, with 11 bases identical to TRBD2. CDR1 SGDLS and CDR2 YYNGEE come from the germline V gene. The CDR3 totals 18 residues. Trimming at V came to 4 bases and at J to 1 base, leaving 12 bases not matched to a gene. The CDR3 sequence is CASSLGGPTSGTQETQYF. CDR3 in DNA: TGTGCCAGCAGCTTAGGGGGCCCGACTAGCGGGACCCAAGAGACCCAGTACTTC.

This clonotype has a count of ten or more. The J gene is TRBJ2-3, the V gene TRBV2; D unresolved. Trimming left V 4 bases short and J 1 base short, with 9 bases between. The CDR3 is 14 residues long. The V gene's germline CDR1 is SNHLY and CDR2 FYNNEI. DNA for the CDR3: TGTGCCAGCAGTGCGACGAGTGGCACAGATACGCAGTATTTT. This codes for CASSATSGTDTQYF.

The table lists this clonotype with many counts. The genes are TRBV2 and TRBJ1-2; D gene ambiguous. CDR3 length: 14 residues. Trimming stripped 5 bases from V and 3 bases from J, with 13 bases between. The V gene's germline CDR1 is SNHLY and CDR2 FYNNEI. The CDR3 coding sequence is TGTGCCAGCAGTCCTCGACAATCGGACTATGGCTACACCTTC. Translated, it gives CASSPRQSDYGYTF.

This clonotype was seen a few times. The chain recombines TRBV6-1 with TRBJ1-6, with 7 positions matching TRBD1. The CDR3 has 16 residues. Trimming took 6 bases from V and 6 from J; bases not matched to a gene: 11. Germline loops: CDR1 MNHNS, CDR2 SASEGT. The CDR3 region is CASRTFTGAGNSPLHF. CDR3 DNA sequence: TGTGCCAGCAGGACCTTTACAGGGGCCGGTAATTCACCCCTCCACTTT.

This clonotype was recorded many times. The V and J genes are TRBV29-1 and TRBJ2-3, with 8 bases that match TRBD1. CDR1 and CDR2 (germline): SQVTM, ANQGSEA. Unmatched junction bases numbered 7, after V lost 7 bases and J lost 4 bases. The CDR3 contains 13 residues. CDR3 sequence: CSAGQGRADTQYF. CDR3 sequence (DNA): TGCAGCGCAGGACAGGGTCGGGCAGATACGCAGTATTTT.

This clonotype was seen many times. This chain joins TRBV12-3 or TRBV12-4 and TRBJ1-2, with D uncertain. The V end lost 7 bases, the J end lost 6 bases, and 18 bases lay between the germline ends. The CDR3 is 14 residues long. In DNA form, the CDR3 reads TGTGCCAGCACCCCATGGGGAGGGAGGGATGGCTACACCTTC. Its translation is CASTPWGGRDGYTF.

A note on this clonotype: One base away lies a much larger clone, so this may be a sequencing read error. The rearrangement links TRBV28 to TRBJ2-7; 7 nucleotides align to TRBD1. Per the germline V gene, CDR1 is MDHEN and CDR2 is SYDVKM. There are 14 residues in the CDR3. V gave up 5 bases and J gave up 6 bases; unmatched junction bases: 10. In DNA form, the CDR3 reads TGTGCCAGCAGTCTGGAACAGGGGACGACCGAGCAGTACTTC. Its protein is CASSLEQGTTEQYF.

The chain is built from TRBV19 and TRBJ2-3; D call uncertain. The CDR3 extends over 13 amino acids. The V and J ends lost 7 bases and 1 base respectively, with 9 bases between them. Per germline, CDR1 LNHDA and CDR2 SQIVND (reference sequence). The chain's CDR3 is CASKLVGTDTQYF. The CDR3 DNA is TGTGCCAGTAAACTGGTGGGCACAGATACGCAGTATTTT. Full variable domain (remainder filled in from reference TRBV19 and TRBJ2-3): DGGITQSPKYLFRKEGQNVTLSCEQNLNHDAMYWYRQDPGQGLRLIYYSQIVNDFQKGDIAEGYSVSREKKESFPLTVTSAQKNPTAFYLCASKLVGTDTQYFGPGTRLTVL.

This clonotype was seen only a few times. The genes are TRBV29-1 and TRBJ2-1; D possibly corresponds to TRBD2 (7 bases). The CDR3 contains 14 residues. Germline assignment: CDR1 SQVTM and CDR2 ANQGSEA. Trimming took off 4 bases at V and 8 bases at J, with 18 bases between the two ends. The CDR3 is CSVGKGGRGDEQFF. The CDR3 DNA reads TGCAGCGTTGGCAAGGGGGGGAGGGGAGATGAGCAGTTCTTC.

Many counts were recorded for this clonotype. The chain is built from TRBV27 and TRBJ1-2; 8 bases line up with TRBD1. The CDR3 extends over 14 amino acids. From germline, CDR1 is MNHEY and CDR2 SMNVEV (reference sequence). Trimming removed 5 bases from V and 8 bases from J; junction bases left unmatched: 10. CDR3 bases: TGTGCCAGCAGTCCTGGGACAGGCCTAGGGGGCTACACCTTC. This gives the protein CASSPGTGLGGYTF.

This clonotype was observed many times. The J gene is TRBJ1-5, the V gene TRBV20-1, with 7 bases identical to TRBD1. The CDR3 consists of 13 residues. Germline CDR1 and CDR2: DFQATT and SNEGSKA (reference sequence). V gave up 3 bases and J gave up 5 bases; unmatched junction bases: 4. CDR3 coding DNA: TGCAGTGCTAGGGCCCAGGGGGATCAGCCCCAGCATTTT. Its protein product is CSARAQGDQPQHF.

J is TRBJ2-7 and V is TRBV4-1; TRBD1 is a possible D gene (5 bases). The CDR3 length is 15 residues. Trimming cost V 4 bases and J 3 bases, with 16 bases left between them. Germline V CDR1 and CDR2: MGHRA, YSYEKL. CDR3 sequence (DNA): TGCGCCAGCAGCCCCAACCCGACAGTCTTCTACGAGCAGTACTTC. It specifies CASSPNPTVFYEQYF.

This clonotype was seen ten or more times. The V and J genes are TRBV7-3 and TRBJ2-3; the D is unclear. Trimming removed 2 bases from V and 1 base from J, with 10 bases in between. CDR1 is SGHTA and CDR2 is FQGTGA in the germline V gene. The CDR3 length is 15 residues. As DNA, the CDR3 is TGTGCCAGCAGCTTACTTGCTTGGGGCACAGATACGCAGTATTTT. It is translated as CASSLLAWGTDTQYF. The full variable domain, completed using reference TRBV7-3 and TRBJ2-3, is GAGVSQTPSNKVTEKGKYVELRCDPISGHTALYWYRQSLGQGPEFLIYFQGTGAADDSGLPNDRFFAVRPEGSVSTLKIQRTERGDSAVYLCASSLLAWGTDTQYFGPGTRLTVL.

This clonotype occurred many times. This chain uses TRBV10-3 with TRBJ2-5, with a weak D call TRBD1 (5 bases). V lost 0 bases to trimming and J lost 4 bases, with 12 bases between them. The CDR3 covers 15 residues. Germline V gene lookup returns CDR1 ENHRY and CDR2 SYGVKD. The CDR3 DNA sequence: TGTGCCATCAGTGAGTCAAGGGGCACGGGAGAGACCCAGTACTTC. Protein product: CAISESRGTGETQYF.

This clonotype was counted once. A read error may explain this, as a much larger clone is one base away. The genes are TRBV3-1 and TRBJ2-2; 7 bases agree with TRBD1. Germline CDR1 and CDR2: LGHDT and YNNKEL (reference sequence). There are 17 residues in the CDR3. CDR3 sequence (DNA): TGTGCCAGCAGCCACGAGTGGACAGGCCCGAACACCGGGGAGCCGTTTTTT. Protein: CASSHEWTGPNTGEPFF.